This T cell receptor (beta chain) was recorded in a study of shared clonotypes between healthy human individuals. Study-wide background: There were three CD4 naive, three CD4 memory, two CD8 naive and one CD8 memory plates per donor.

This CDR3 region has 15 residues. Germline V gives CDR1 SGDLS, CDR2 YYNGEE. J gave up 3 bases and V 0 bases, and 5 bases lay outside the gene matches. Generated by immunoSEQ multiplex PCR, the TCRdb table keeps only in-frame clones and is missing some. The data hold 2.3 million or so clones, with roughly 93% observed a single time. The TCR was taken from a man younger than 30 in good health. Some clones in this sample may be carry-over from other donors' samples. The V and J genes are TRBV9 and TRBJ1-1, with TRBD1 identical over 7 bases. The sample taken for sequencing was naive CD4+ T cells from PBMCs. Subset in this sample: CD45RA+ positively selected. CDR3 DNA sequence: TGTGCCAGCAGCGTAGCTACAGGGGCGGACACTGAAGCTTTCTTT. As protein: CASSVATGADTEAFF.